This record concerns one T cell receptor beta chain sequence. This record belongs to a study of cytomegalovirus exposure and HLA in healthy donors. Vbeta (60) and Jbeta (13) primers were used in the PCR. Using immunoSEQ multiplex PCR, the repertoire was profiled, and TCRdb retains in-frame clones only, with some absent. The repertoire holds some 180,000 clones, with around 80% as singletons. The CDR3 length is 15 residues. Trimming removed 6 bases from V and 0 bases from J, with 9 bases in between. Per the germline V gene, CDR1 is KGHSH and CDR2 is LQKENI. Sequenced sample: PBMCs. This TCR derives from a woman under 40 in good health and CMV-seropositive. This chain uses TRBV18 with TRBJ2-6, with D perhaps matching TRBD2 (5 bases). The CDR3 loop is CASSKGLSGANVLTF. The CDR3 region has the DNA TGTGCCAGCTCCAAAGGACTCTCTGGGGCCAACGTCCTGACTTTC.